Listed below are T cell receptor beta chains from one sample, sequenced in a study of blood T cell repertoires in COVID-19. The data were produced by immunoSEQ multiplex PCR, yet TCRdb's version contains in-frame clones alone and is incomplete. The sample contains about 240,000 clones, more than 85% of which appear only once. Sequencing was carried out using PBMCs or T cells enriched from blood (not recorded which). These receptors all come from a woman in her 30s who had recovered from COVID-19. Each CDR3 is given with its conserved first and last residue. A D gene is named only where the DNA matches it firmly. Clone size is not always given. Where it is, it says once, few, many or a class for expanded clones.

TRBJ1-2,TRBD1,15,TRBV7-2,.,CASSLSTGHEYGYTF,TGTGCCAGCAGCCTGTCGACAGGGCACGAGTATGGCTACACCTTC
TRBJ1-5,TRBD1,14,TRBV19,.,CATKQGDRDQPQHF,TGTGCCACAAAACAGGGGGATAGGGATCAGCCCCAGCATTTT
TRBJ1-2,.,15,TRBV28,.,CASTPPSRQAYGYTF,TGTGCCAGCACCCCCCCGTCTCGCCAGGCCTATGGCTACACCTTC
TRBJ2-1,.,14,TRBV2,once,CASVRGTNYNEQFF,TGTGCCAGTGTGCGGGGGACAAATTACAATGAGCAGTTCTTC
TRBJ1-4,TRBD1,15,TRBV5-1,.,CASSLNRDRGEKLFF,TGCGCCAGCAGCTTGAACCGGGACAGGGGGGAAAAACTGTTTTTT
TRBJ2-7,.,13,TRBV6-5,.,CASTSGTGYEQYF,TGTGCCAGCACGTCCGGGACTGGCTACGAGCAGTACTTC
TRBJ1-2,.,16,TRBV5-6,.,CASSAIRRGSGYGYTF,TGTGCCAGCAGCGCAATACGGCGGGGTTCGGGCTATGGCTACACCTTC
TRBJ1-2,.,11,TRBV20-1,.,CSAGGVYGYTF,TGCAGTGCTGGGGGGGTCTATGGCTACACCTTC
TRBJ1-1,.,13,TRBV28,once,CASFMTLNTEAFF,TGTGCCAGCTTCATGACACTGAACACTGAAGCTTTCTTT
TRBJ2-1,.,11,TRBV20-1,.,CSARSSNEQFF,TGCAGTGCTAGGAGCTCGAATGAGCAGTTCTTC
TRBJ1-4,TRBD1,13,TRBV7-3,.,CASSRGQNEKLFF,TGTGCCAGCAGCCGGGGACAGAATGAAAAACTGTTTTTT
TRBJ1-1,.,15,TRBV4-3,.,CASSRAGTGNTEAFF,TGCGCCAGCAGCCGGGCGGGGACCGGGAACACTGAAGCTTTCTTT
TRBJ1-4,TRBD1,14,TRBV5-6,.,CASSLQGANEKLFF,TGTGCCAGCAGCTTGCAGGGGGCTAATGAAAAACTGTTTTTT
TRBJ2-1,TRBD1,12,TRBV7-9,.,CASSWTGDEQFF,TGTGCCAGCAGCTGGACAGGGGATGAGCAGTTCTTC
TRBJ1-1,.,15,TRBV7-3,.,CASSNRSSGLTEAFF,TGTGCCAGCAGCAACAGGAGTTCTGGGTTAACTGAAGCTTTCTTT
TRBJ1-5,.,15,TRBV30,.,CAWDPGHRSNQPQHF,TGTGCCTGGGACCCCGGACACCGAAGCAATCAGCCCCAGCATTTT
TRBJ1-3,TRBD1,17,TRBV7-6,once,CASSLTGGGSSGNTIYF,TGTGCCAGCAGCTTAACAGGGGGCGGCAGCTCTGGAAACACCATATATTTT
TRBJ2-1,TRBD2,19,TRBV7-9,.,CASRNNGYRTSGSYNEQFF,TGTGCCAGCAGAAATAATGGGTATCGGACTAGCGGGTCATACAATGAGCAGTTCTTC
TRBJ1-2,.,15,TRBV3-1/TRBV3-2,.,CASSHSTLPNYGYTF,TGTGCCAGCAGCCACTCAACTCTTCCGAACTATGGCTACACCTTC
TRBJ2-1,TRBD1,14,TRBV7-3,.,CASSFDRGSDEQFF,TGTGCCAGCAGCTTTGACAGGGGCAGTGATGAGCAGTTCTTC
TRBJ2-7,TRBD2,16,TRBV15,.,CATSPAKSGSWYEQYF,TGTGCCACCAGTCCGGCTAAAAGCGGGAGTTGGTACGAGCAGTACTTC
TRBJ2-7,.,14,TRBV6-5,.,CASSSDRDSYEQYF,TGTGCCAGCAGTTCTGACAGAGACTCCTACGAGCAGTACTTC